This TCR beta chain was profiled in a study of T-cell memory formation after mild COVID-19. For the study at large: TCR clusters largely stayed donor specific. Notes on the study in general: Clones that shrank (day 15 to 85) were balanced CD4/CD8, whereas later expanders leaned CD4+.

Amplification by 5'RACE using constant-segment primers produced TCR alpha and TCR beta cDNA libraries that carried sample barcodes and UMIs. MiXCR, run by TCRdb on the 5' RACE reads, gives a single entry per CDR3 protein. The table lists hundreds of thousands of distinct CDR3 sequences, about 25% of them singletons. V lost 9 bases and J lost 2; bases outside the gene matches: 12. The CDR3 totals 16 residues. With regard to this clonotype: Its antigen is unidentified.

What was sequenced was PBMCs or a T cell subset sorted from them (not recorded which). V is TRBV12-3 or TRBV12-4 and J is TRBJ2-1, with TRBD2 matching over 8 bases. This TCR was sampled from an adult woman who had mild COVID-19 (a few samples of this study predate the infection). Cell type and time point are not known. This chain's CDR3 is CASGSAGGLTYNEQFF. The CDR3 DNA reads TGTGCCAGTGGGTCGGCGGGGGGCCTGACCTACAATGAGCAGTTCTTC.